This T cell receptor (beta chain) was obtained from a study of T cells in women clearing cervical HPV infection. Study-level information: Case blood drawn at lesion detection; control blood after infection cleared. Overall study results and limits: Associations may precede or follow infection; HPV-specific or memory T cells were not isolated.

MY09/MY11 PCR detected cervical HPV DNA; dot-blot assigned genotypes. Concerning this clone itself: The antigen is unknown.

TCR beta CDR3 amplified by multiplex PCR from approximately 1,100 ng genomic DNA. Profiling relied on immunoSEQ multiplex PCR, and the TCRdb table lists in-frame clones only, not all of them. The clone table shows tens of thousands of clones, with the ten largest holding approximately 3.5%. This TCR derives from a woman aged 18 to 75 with a cervical HPV16 infection that either progressed to CIN3+ or cleared (not recorded which). The sequenced sample consisted of blood buffy coat.

The CDR3 protein is CASSFSLEGSGYTF. Incomplete CDR3 DNA: TGTGCCAGCAGCTTTTCCCTCGAGGGTTCTGGC. The rearrangement uses TRBV7-9 and TRBJ1-2; the D is unclear. The CDR3 is cut off 3 residues early in the read; its end comes from the germline J gene. The CDR3 contains 14 residues. The germline V gene encodes CDR1 SEHNR and CDR2 FQNEAQ (reference sequence). The V and J ends lost 3 bases and 7 bases respectively, with 15 bases between them.